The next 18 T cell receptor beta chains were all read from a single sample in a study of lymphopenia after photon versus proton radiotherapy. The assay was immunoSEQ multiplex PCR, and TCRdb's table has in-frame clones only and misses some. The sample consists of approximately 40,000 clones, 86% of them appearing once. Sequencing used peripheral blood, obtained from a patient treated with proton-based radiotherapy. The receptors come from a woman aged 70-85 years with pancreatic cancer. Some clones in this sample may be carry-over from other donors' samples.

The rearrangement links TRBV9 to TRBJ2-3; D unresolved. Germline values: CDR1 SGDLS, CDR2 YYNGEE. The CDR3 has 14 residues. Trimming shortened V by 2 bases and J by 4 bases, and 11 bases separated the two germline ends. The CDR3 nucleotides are TGTGCCAGCAGCGTTGCCAGGATCCCAGATACGCAGTATTTT. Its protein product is CASSVARIPDTQYF.

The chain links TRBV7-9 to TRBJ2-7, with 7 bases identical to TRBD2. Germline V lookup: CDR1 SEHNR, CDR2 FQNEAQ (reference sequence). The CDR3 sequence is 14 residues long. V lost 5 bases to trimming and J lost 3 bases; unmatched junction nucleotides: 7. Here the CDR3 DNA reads TGTGCCAGCAGCCTACCTCGGGAGGACTACGAGCAGTACTTC. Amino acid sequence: CASSLPREDYEQYF.

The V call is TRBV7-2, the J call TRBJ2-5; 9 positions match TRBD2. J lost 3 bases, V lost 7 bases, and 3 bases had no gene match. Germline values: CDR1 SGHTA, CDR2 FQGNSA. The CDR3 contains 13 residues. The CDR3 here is CASNRLAEETQYF. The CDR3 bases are TGTGCCAGCAACCGACTAGCGGAAGAGACCCAGTACTTC. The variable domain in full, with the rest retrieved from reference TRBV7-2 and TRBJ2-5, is GAGVSQSPSNKVTEKGKDVELRCDPISGHTALYWYRQSLGQGLEFLIYFQGNSAPDKSGLPSDRFSAERTGGSVSTLTIQRTQQEDSAVYLCASNRLAEETQYFGPGTRLLVL.

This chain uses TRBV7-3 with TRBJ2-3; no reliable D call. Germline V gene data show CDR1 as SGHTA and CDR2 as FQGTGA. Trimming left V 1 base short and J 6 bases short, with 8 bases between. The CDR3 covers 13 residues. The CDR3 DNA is TGTGCCAGCAGCTTAAACCGACTTGATACGCAGTATTTT. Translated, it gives CASSLNRLDTQYF.

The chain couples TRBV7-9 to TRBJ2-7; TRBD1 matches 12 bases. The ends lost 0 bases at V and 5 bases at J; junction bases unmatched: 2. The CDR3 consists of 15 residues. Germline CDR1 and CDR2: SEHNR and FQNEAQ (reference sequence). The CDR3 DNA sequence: TGTGCCAGCAGCTTAGCGGGACAGGGGGCCCACGAGCAGTACTTC. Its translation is CASSLAGQGAHEQYF.

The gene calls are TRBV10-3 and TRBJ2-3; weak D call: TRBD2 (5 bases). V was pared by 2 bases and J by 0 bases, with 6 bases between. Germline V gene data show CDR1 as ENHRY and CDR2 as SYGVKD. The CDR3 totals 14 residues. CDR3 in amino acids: CAISERGSTDTQYF. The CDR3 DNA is TGTGCCATCAGTGAGCGCGGGAGCACAGATACGCAGTATTTT.

This CDR3 is CAWSGLAGVAETQYF. The CDR3 coding sequence is TGTGCCTGGAGTGGACTAGCGGGAGTGGCAGAGACCCAGTACTTC. V usage is TRBV30 and J usage is TRBJ2-5; 12 bases are shared with TRBD2. This CDR3 contains 15 residues. The V segment lost 1 base and the J segment 4 bases; nucleotides outside the gene matches: 4. CDR1 and CDR2 from the germline V gene are GTSNPN and SVGIG (reference sequence).

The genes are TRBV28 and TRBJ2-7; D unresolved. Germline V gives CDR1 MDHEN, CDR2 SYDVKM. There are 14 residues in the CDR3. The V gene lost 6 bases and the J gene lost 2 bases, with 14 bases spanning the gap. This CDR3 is CASSNPGSPYEQYF. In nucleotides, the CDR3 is TGTGCCAGCAGCAACCCGGGCAGCCCCTACGAGCAGTACTTC.

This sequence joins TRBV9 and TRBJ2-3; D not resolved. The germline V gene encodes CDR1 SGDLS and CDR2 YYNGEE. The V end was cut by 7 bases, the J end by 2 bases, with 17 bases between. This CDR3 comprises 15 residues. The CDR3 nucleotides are TGTGCCAGCGGAGAACTACGATTCTCCACAGATACGCAGTATTTT. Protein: CASGELRFSTDTQYF.

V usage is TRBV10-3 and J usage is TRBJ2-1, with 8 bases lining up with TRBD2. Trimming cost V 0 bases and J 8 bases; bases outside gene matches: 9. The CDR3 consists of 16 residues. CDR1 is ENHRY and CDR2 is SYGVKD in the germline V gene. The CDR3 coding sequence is TGTGCCATCAGTGAGTCGGTCGGGACTAGAGGCTATGAGCAGTTCTTC. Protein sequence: CAISESVGTRGYEQFF.

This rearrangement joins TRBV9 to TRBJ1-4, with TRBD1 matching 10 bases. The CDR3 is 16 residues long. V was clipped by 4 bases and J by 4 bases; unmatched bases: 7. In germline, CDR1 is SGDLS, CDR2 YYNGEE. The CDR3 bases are TGTGCCAGCAGCCAACGACAGGGGGCTCATAATGAAAAACTGTTTTTT. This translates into CASSQRQGAHNEKLFF.

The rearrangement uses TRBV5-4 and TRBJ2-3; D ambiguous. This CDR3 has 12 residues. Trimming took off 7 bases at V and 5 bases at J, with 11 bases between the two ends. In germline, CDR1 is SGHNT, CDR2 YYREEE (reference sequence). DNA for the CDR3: TGTGCCAGCTCCGACCGCATAGATACGCAGTATTTT. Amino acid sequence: CASSDRIDTQYF.

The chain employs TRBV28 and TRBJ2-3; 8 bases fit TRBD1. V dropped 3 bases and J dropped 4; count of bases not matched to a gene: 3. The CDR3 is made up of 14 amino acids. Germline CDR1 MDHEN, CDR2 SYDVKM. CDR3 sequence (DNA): TGTGCCAGCAGTTTGACAGGGGAAGCAGATACGCAGTATTTT. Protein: CASSLTGEADTQYF.

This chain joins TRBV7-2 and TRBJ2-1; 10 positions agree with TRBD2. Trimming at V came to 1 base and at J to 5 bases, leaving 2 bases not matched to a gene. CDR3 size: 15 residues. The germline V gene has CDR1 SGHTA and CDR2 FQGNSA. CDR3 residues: CASSLVTSGNNEQFF. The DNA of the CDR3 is TGTGCCAGCAGCTTAGTCACTAGCGGGAACAATGAGCAGTTCTTC.

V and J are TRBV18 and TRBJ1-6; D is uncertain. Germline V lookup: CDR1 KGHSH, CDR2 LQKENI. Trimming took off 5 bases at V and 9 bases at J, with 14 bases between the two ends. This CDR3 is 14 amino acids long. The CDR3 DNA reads TGTGCCAGCTCATCATACGTGGAGGGTTCACCCCTCCACTTT. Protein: CASSSYVEGSPLHF.

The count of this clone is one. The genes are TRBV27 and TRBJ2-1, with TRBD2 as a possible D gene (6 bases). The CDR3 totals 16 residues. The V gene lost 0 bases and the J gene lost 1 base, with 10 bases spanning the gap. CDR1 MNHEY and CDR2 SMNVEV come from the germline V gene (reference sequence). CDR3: CASSLSIGSSYNEQFF. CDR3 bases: TGTGCCAGCAGTTTATCGATCGGGAGTTCCTACAATGAGCAGTTCTTC.

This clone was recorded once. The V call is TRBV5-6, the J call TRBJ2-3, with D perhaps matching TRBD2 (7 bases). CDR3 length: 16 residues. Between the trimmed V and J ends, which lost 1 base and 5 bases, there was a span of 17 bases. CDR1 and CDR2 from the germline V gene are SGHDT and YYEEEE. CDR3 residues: CASSLYRGARGDTQYF. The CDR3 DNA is TGTGCCAGCAGCTTGTACCGGGGGGCCAGAGGAGATACGCAGTATTTT.

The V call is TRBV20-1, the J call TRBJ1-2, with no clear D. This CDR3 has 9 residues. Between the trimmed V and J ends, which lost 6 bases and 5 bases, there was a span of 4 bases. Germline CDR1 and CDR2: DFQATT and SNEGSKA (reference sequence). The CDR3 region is CSAGYGYTF. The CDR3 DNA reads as TGCAGTGCAGGGTATGGCTACACCTTC.